The 29 T cell receptor beta chains in this list originate from one sample, sequenced in a study of T cells after yellow fever vaccination. TCRdb passed the 5' RACE reads through MiXCR, listing each CDR3 protein once. Found here are hundreds of thousands of distinct CDR3 sequences, about 4% of them singletons; the top ten hold roughly 24%. This material consisted of PBMCs, taken 5 days after the yellow fever booster vaccination. These TCRs come from a young man who received the YFV17D yellow fever vaccine.

This clonotype occurred a few times. V and J are TRBV7-9 and TRBJ1-5; 9 positions agree with TRBD1. The trim removed 4 bases at V and 1 base at J, leaving 11 bases unmatched. The CDR3 loop spans 18 amino acids. Per germline, CDR1 SEHNR and CDR2 FQNEAQ (reference sequence). The DNA for the CDR3 is TGTGCCAGCAGCTCGTCTGGACAGGGGTCGTGGAGCAATCAGCCCCAGCATTTT. Its protein product is CASSSSGQGSWSNQPQHF.

A few counts support this clonotype. The chain carries TRBV5-1 and TRBJ1-1, with 10 nucleotides matching TRBD1. Unmatched junction bases numbered 5, after V lost 0 bases and J lost 9 bases. The CDR3 loop spans 14 amino acids. The germline V gene encodes CDR1 SGHRS and CDR2 YFSETQ. Written as DNA, the CDR3 is TGCGCCAGCAGCTTGGGAGACAGGGGGCTCAAAGCTTTCTTT. Translated, it gives CASSLGDRGLKAFF.

This clonotype has a count of ten or more. The rearrangement joins TRBV4-3 to TRBJ1-5; D uncertain. The V end lost 1 base, the J end lost 4 bases, and 8 bases lay between the germline ends. This CDR3 has 14 residues. Germline V lookup: CDR1 LGHNA, CDR2 YSLEER. CDR3 sequence reads: CASSQGWSNQPQHF. In nucleotides, the CDR3 is TGCGCCAGCAGCCAAGGGTGGTCGAATCAGCCCCAGCATTTT.

This clonotype showed up many times. CDR3 loop: CASSYRREDDEQFF. CDR3 nucleotides: TGTGCCAGCAGTTACCGGCGGGAGGACGATGAGCAGTTCTTC. The chain recombines TRBV6-2 or TRBV6-3 with TRBJ2-1, with TRBD2 identical over 8 bases. The CDR3 has 14 amino acids. CDR1 MNHEY and CDR2 SVGEGT come from the germline V gene. Unmatched junction bases numbered 5, after V lost 2 bases and J lost 8 bases.

Many counts were recorded for this clonotype. The chain links TRBV23-1 to TRBJ1-6, with D possibly being TRBD1 (5 bases). TRBV23-1 is an ORF, with its function uncertain. Trimming took 7 bases from V and 9 from J, leaving 16 bases between them. The CDR3 extends over 14 amino acids. In DNA form, the CDR3 reads TGCGCCAGCACCACAGGAGACGTACTTTCACCCCTCCACTTT. Protein sequence: CASTTGDVLSPLHF.

The chain carries TRBV6-5 and TRBJ1-2, with 8 bases aligning to TRBD1. Per germline, CDR1 MNHEY and CDR2 SVGAGI. CDR3 length equals 17 residues. After removal of 2 bases from V and 1 base from J, the junction contained 9 bases not matched to a gene. The CDR3 here is CASSYAPKDRDNYGYTF. CDR3 bases: TGTGCCAGCAGTTACGCCCCTAAGGACAGGGATAACTATGGCTACACCTTC.

There are a few counts of this clonotype. This chain connects TRBV2 to TRBJ1-2; TRBD1 matches at 8 bases. The germline V gene has CDR1 SNHLY and CDR2 FYNNEI. The CDR3 runs to 13 residues. V trimming: 6 bases; J trimming: 7 bases; junction bases outside the gene matches: 7. The DNA of the CDR3 is TGTGCCAGCAGATTGGACAGGGAGACTGGCTACACCTTC. Translation gives CASRLDRETGYTF.

This clonotype appeared a few times. The chain uses TRBV4-3 and TRBJ1-1; a weak D match, TRBD1 (6 bases). The germline V gene encodes CDR1 LGHNA and CDR2 YSLEER. The V and J ends lost 3 bases and 7 bases respectively, with 12 bases between them. The CDR3 has 13 residues. This CDR3 is CASSHETGREAFF. The CDR3 DNA sequence: TGCGCCAGCAGCCATGAGACAGGCCGTGAAGCTTTCTTT.

The sample holds many counts of this clonotype. The chain employs TRBV29-1 and TRBJ2-2; D unresolved. V shed 1 base and J shed 6 bases, with 6 bases lying between them. The CDR3 totals 12 residues. The germline gives CDR1 SQVTM, CDR2 ANQGSEA. In DNA form, the CDR3 reads TGCAGCGTTGAAGCCTTACCCGGGGAGCTGTTTTTT. Protein: CSVEALPGELFF.

The chain has TRBV30 and TRBJ2-1; 11 bases map to TRBD2. Germline V CDR1 and CDR2: GTSNPN, SVGIG (reference sequence). The V segment lost 5 bases and the J segment 7 bases; nucleotides outside the gene matches: 16. This CDR3 is built from 17 residues. The CDR3 is CAWGPLGLAGGGNEQFF. Written as DNA, the CDR3 is TGTGCCTGGGGACCGTTGGGTCTAGCGGGGGGTGGAAATGAGCAGTTCTTC.

This clonotype was seen at least ten times. The chain links TRBV24-1 to TRBJ2-1; 7 bases fit TRBD1. The CDR3 length is 14 residues. CDR1 is KGHDR and CDR2 is SFDVKD in the germline V gene. Trimming cost V 1 base and J 7 bases; bases outside gene matches: 3. The CDR3 is CATSDLGRGNEQFF. The CDR3 region has the DNA TGTGCCACCAGTGATTTAGGCAGGGGGAATGAGCAGTTCTTC.

This clonotype was observed many times. The genes are TRBV10-1 and TRBJ2-1; TRBD1 aligns across 11 bases. CDR1 is WNHNN, CDR2 SYGVQD, per germline (reference sequence). The CDR3 consists of 16 residues. V was pared by 0 bases and J by 8 bases, with 6 bases of the junction left unmatched. The CDR3 here is CASSESWTGGADEQFF. The DNA for the CDR3 is TGCGCCAGCAGTGAGTCGTGGACAGGGGGCGCGGATGAGCAGTTCTTC.

This clonotype has more than one count but fewer than ten. This rearrangement joins TRBV2 to TRBJ2-2; no clear D gene. V was trimmed by 0 bases and J by 6 bases, leaving 8 bases between them. CDR3 size: 14 residues. The germline V gene encodes CDR1 SNHLY and CDR2 FYNNEI. CDR3 loop: CASSEAEASGELFF. CDR3 DNA sequence: TGTGCCAGCAGTGAAGCCGAGGCTTCCGGGGAGCTGTTTTTT.

There are many counts of this clonotype. The rearrangement links TRBV7-2 to TRBJ2-3; D tentatively fits TRBD1 or TRBD2 (6 bases each). The CDR3 covers 16 residues. The germline CDR1 and CDR2 sequences are SGHTA and FQGNSA. Trimming pared 1 base from V and 6 bases from J, leaving 17 bases between. The CDR3 reads CASSLVRALGGDTQYF. The CDR3 DNA sequence: TGTGCCAGCAGCTTAGTAAGGGCGCTAGGGGGGGATACGCAGTATTTT.

The chain couples TRBV14 to TRBJ1-3; D is uncertain. V was pared by 2 bases and J by 0 bases, with 5 bases between. Germline V gene sequence: CDR1 SGHDN, CDR2 FVKESK. The CDR3 extends over 14 amino acids. CDR3 nucleotides: TGTGCCAGCAGCCAAACGACCTCTGGAAACACCATATATTTT. Residues: CASSQTTSGNTIYF. The variable domain in full, with the rest retrieved from reference TRBV14 and TRBJ1-3, is EAGVTQFPSHSVIEKGQTVTLRCDPISGHDNLYWYRRVMGKEIKFLLHFVKESKQDESGMPNNRFLAERTGGTYSTLKVQPAELEDSGVYFCASSQTTSGNTIYFGEGSWLTVV.

This clonotype was picked up many times. V usage is TRBV20-1 and J usage is TRBJ1-4; possibly TRBD1 for D (5 bases). This CDR3 has 14 amino acids. Germline CDR1 DFQATT, CDR2 SNEGSKA (reference sequence). V was trimmed by 0 bases and J by 12 bases, leaving 17 bases between them. The CDR3 DNA reads as TGCAGTGCTAGAGATCGGAGACAGCAAACTGAACTGTTTTTT. Translating gives CSARDRRQQTELFF.

This clonotype was observed a handful of times. The chain has TRBV2 and TRBJ2-5; D not resolved. Trimming removed 0 bases at V and 1 base at J, with 15 bases between. The CDR3 length is 17 residues. Germline V gene sequence: CDR1 SNHLY, CDR2 FYNNEI. The DNA of the CDR3 is TGTGCCAGCAGTGAAGCGATTGTAGCAGCCCGCCAAGAGACCCAGTACTTC. This translates into CASSEAIVAARQETQYF.

This clonotype was seen at least ten times. The CDR3 loop is CASRDRWGTDTQYF. The DNA for the CDR3 is TGTGCCAGCAGGGACAGATGGGGCACAGATACGCAGTATTTT. The chain carries TRBV25-1 and TRBJ2-3; weak D call: TRBD1 (6 bases). Looked up from germline, CDR1 is MGHDK and CDR2 is SYGVNS. This CDR3 spans 14 amino acids. Between the trimmed V and J ends, which lost 6 bases and 1 base, there was a span of 11 bases. The whole variable domain, filled in from reference TRBV25-1 and TRBJ2-3, reads EADIYQTPRYLVIGTGKKITLECSQTMGHDKMYWYQQDPGMELHLIHYSYGVNSTEKGDLSSESTVSRIRTEHFPLTLESARPSHTSQYLCASRDRWGTDTQYFGPGTRLTVL.

The chain joins TRBV10-1 to TRBJ2-3, with 7 positions matching TRBD2. Trimming at V came to 3 bases and at J to 7 bases, leaving 7 bases not matched to a gene. The CDR3 contains 14 residues. Germline assignment: CDR1 WNHNN and CDR2 SYGVQD (reference sequence). CDR3 sequence: CASSDPPGGHTQYF. The CDR3 DNA sequence: TGCGCCAGCAGTGACCCGCCGGGGGGACATACGCAGTATTTT.

Many counts were recorded for this clonotype. CDR3 nucleotides: TGCGCCAGCAGCCAAGAGCTAGCGGGGGAAGGCAATGAGCAGTTCTTC. Encoded protein: CASSQELAGEGNEQFF. The chain employs TRBV4-3 and TRBJ2-1, with 10 bases that match TRBD2. J gave up 6 bases and V 0 bases, and 5 bases lay outside the gene matches. This CDR3 spans 16 amino acids. The germline V gene encodes CDR1 LGHNA and CDR2 YSLEER.

This clonotype has more than one count but fewer than ten. The CDR3 region is CSAKGYGELFF. As DNA, the CDR3 is TGCAGTGCTAAGGGGTACGGGGAGCTGTTTTTT. This sequence joins TRBV20-1 and TRBJ2-2; a weak D match, TRBD1 (5 bases). V was clipped by 4 bases and J by 7 bases, with 7 bases between them. Germline V gives CDR1 DFQATT, CDR2 SNEGSKA (reference sequence). This CDR3 has 11 residues.

This clonotype was detected ten times or more. The CDR3 protein is CASSQSRLGRGELFF. CDR3 DNA sequence: TGTGCCAGCAGCCAGTCCCGACTTGGTCGTGGGGAGCTGTTTTTT. The chain couples TRBV3-1 to TRBJ2-2; D not resolved. V lost 3 bases and J 8 bases, leaving 16 bases between the germline ends. CDR3 length: 15 residues. Germline values: CDR1 LGHDT, CDR2 YNNKEL (reference sequence).

CDR3 DNA: TGTGCCAGCAGCCGCACCCAATCGGCCGAGCAGTACGTC. Translation: CASSRTQSAEQYV. V usage is TRBV14 and J usage is TRBJ2-7; D not resolved. The V end lost 4 bases, the J end lost 6 bases, and 13 bases lay between the germline ends. The germline V gene encodes CDR1 SGHDN and CDR2 FVKESK. The CDR3 consists of 13 residues.

This clonotype occurred a few times. The chain is built from TRBV11-2 and TRBJ1-1; D is uncertain. The V gene's germline CDR1 is SGHAT and CDR2 FQNNGV. V lost 0 bases and J 11 bases, leaving 13 bases between the germline ends. The length of the CDR3 is 13 residues. The CDR3 nucleotides read TGTGCCAGCAGCTTAGAAATCTCCGTGGGCGCTTTCTTT. It is translated as CASSLEISVGAFF.

V and J are TRBV5-4 and TRBJ2-3; 7 nucleotides agree with TRBD2. The CDR3 spans 15 residues. The germline gives CDR1 SGHNT, CDR2 YYREEE (reference sequence). V lost 0 bases and J lost 2; bases outside the gene matches: 3. CDR3 DNA sequence: TGTGCCAGCAGCTTGGCGGCGGGGGACACAGATACGCAGTATTTT. This sequence encodes CASSLAAGDTDTQYF.

This clonotype turned up a few times. V and J are TRBV20-1 and TRBJ2-7; 12 nucleotides match TRBD2. This CDR3 has 19 amino acids. Germline trimming cut 1 base from V and 1 base from J; bases unmatched to any gene: 14. Germline loops: CDR1 DFQATT, CDR2 SNEGSKA (reference sequence). CDR3 sequence (DNA): TGCAGTGCTAGAGGTGGTAGGGGACGTGGGACTAGCGGGTCCTACGAGCAGTACTTC. Translated: CSARGGRGRGTSGSYEQYF.

This clonotype was observed a handful of times. V usage is TRBV6-5 and J usage is TRBJ2-5; D could derive from TRBD1 or TRBD2 (5 bases each). Between the trimmed V and J ends, which lost 7 bases and 5 bases, there was a span of 20 bases. The germline CDR1 and CDR2 sequences are MNHEY and SVGAGI. CDR3 length: 15 amino acids. DNA of the CDR3: TGTGCCAGCACCAAGGGGACCGGGGTTAAGGAGACCCAGTACTTC. Encoded protein: CASTKGTGVKETQYF.

This clonotype was picked up a small number of times. The genes are TRBV5-1 and TRBJ2-7; maybe TRBD1 (6 bases). Trimming took 1 base from V and 3 from J, leaving 8 bases between them. Per germline, CDR1 SGHRS and CDR2 YFSETQ. This CDR3 region has 13 residues. CDR3 sequence: CASSLRTDYEQYF. CDR3 nucleotides: TGCGCCAGCAGCTTGAGGACAGACTACGAGCAGTACTTC.

This clonotype was counted many times. The chain joins TRBV12-3 or TRBV12-4 to TRBJ1-5, with D hard to call. V was pared by 2 bases and J by 5 bases, with 13 bases between. The CDR3 runs 15 residues. Here the CDR3 reads CASSLLDGVYQPQHF. CDR3 in DNA: TGTGCCAGCAGTTTACTGGACGGAGTATATCAGCCCCAGCATTTT.